What follows is one TCR beta chain and its context. Clones were read by immunoSEQ multiplex PCR, and TCRdb kept only the in-frame ones, dropping some. The sample yields over 100,000 clones, 85% seen once. V was cut by 0 bases and J by 2 bases, with 8 bases left in between. Germline assignment: CDR1 KGHSH and CDR2 LQKENI. This CDR3 is built from 14 residues. The data were obtained in a study of blood T cell repertoires in COVID-19. Study details: PBMCs, B-cell-depleted T cells, or T cells were the source of the cDNA or gDNA that made up the material.

The sample was peripheral blood. The chain uses TRBV18 and TRBJ2-7; a weak D match, TRBD2 (6 bases). This receptor was taken from an elderly man with acute or convalescent COVID-19. The CDR3 bases are TGTGCCAGCTCACCACCGGAGGGGACCTACGAGCAGTACTTC. As protein: CASSPPEGTYEQYF.